This T cell receptor (beta chain) was found in a study of patients and donors after allogeneic stem cell transplantation. TCRdb reanalysed the RT-PCR reads using MiXCR and keeps one entry per CDR3 protein. The table includes about 960,000 distinct CDR3 sequences, under 20% detected once. Germline V gene sequence: CDR1 SNHLY, CDR2 FYNNEI. This CDR3 has 15 residues. J gave up 0 bases and V 6 bases, and 4 bases lay outside the gene matches. This clonotype showed up just a few times. The rearrangement links TRBV2 to TRBJ1-4; 7 positions agree with TRBD1. The source material was blood, either unsorted or a sorted T cell fraction (not recorded which). This receptor was identified in a human donor who was either an allogeneic HSCT recipient or a stem cell or donor lymphocyte infusion donor (not recorded which). It is not recorded whose cells these are; they may come from a transplant donor. CDR3 bases: TGTGCCAGCAGGGACACAGGGGCAACTAATGAAAAACTGTTTTTT. Residues: CASRDTGATNEKLFF.